This TCR beta chain was identified during a study of cytomegalovirus exposure and HLA in healthy donors. The primer mix had 60 Vbeta and 13 Jbeta primers. The repertoire was sequenced with immunoSEQ multiplex PCR; TCRdb's copy has only in-frame clones and lacks some. The top ten hold over 3% of the sample, which has about 82,000 clones, about 78% seen once. Germline V gene data show CDR1 as SGHRS and CDR2 as YFSETQ. The CDR3 has 15 residues. Trimming removed 3 bases from V and 2 bases from J; junction bases left unmatched: 6. In regard to this clone: Its antigen is unknown.

Study-wide points: Being indistinguishable, some V segments were excluded, TRBV6-2 and TRBV6-3 among them. The availability of immune exposure information extended only to CMV serostatus.

The origin of this receptor is a man in his fifties or sixties in good health and CMV-seronegative. The chain joins TRBV5-1 to TRBJ1-1, with TRBD1 matching over 8 bases. The sample was PBMCs. CDR3 DNA sequence: TGCGCCAGCAGCTGGCAGGGGGCCATCAACACTGAAGCTTTCTTT. Translating gives CASSWQGAINTEAFF.